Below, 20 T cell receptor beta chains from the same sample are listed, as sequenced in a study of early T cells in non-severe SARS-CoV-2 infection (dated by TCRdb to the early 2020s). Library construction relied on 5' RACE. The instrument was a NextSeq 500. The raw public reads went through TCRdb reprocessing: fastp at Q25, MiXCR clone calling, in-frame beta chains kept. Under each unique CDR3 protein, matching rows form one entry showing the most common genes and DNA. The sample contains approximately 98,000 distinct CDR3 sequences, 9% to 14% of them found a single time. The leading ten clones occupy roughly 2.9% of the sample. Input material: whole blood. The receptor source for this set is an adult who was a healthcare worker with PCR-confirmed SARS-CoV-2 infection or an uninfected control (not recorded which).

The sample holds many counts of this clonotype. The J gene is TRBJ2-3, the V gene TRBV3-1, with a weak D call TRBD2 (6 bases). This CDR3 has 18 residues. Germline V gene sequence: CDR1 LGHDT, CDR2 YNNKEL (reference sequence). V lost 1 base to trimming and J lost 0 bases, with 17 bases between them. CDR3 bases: TGTGCCAGCAGCCAAGGCCCGCTTGGCGGGGCTAGCACAGATACGCAGTATTTT. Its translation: CASSQGPLGGASTDTQYF.

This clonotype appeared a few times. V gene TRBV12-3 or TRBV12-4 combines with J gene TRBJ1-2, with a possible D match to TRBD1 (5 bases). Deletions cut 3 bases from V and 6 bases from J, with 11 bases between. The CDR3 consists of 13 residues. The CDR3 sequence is CASSFLTGDGYTF. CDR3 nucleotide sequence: TGTGCCAGCAGTTTTTTAACAGGCGATGGCTACACCTTC.

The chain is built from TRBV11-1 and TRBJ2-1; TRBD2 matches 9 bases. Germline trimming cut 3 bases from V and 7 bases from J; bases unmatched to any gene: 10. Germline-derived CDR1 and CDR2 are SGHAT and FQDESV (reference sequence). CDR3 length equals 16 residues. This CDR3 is CASSFSSGMGLNEQFF. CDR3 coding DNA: TGTGCCAGCAGCTTTTCTAGCGGGATGGGCCTTAATGAGCAGTTCTTC.

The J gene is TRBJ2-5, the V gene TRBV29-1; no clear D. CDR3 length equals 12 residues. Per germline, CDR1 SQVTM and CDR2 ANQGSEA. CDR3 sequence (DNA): TGCAGTCACTCCCCGGTTCAAGAGACCCAGTACTTC. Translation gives CSHSPVQETQYF.

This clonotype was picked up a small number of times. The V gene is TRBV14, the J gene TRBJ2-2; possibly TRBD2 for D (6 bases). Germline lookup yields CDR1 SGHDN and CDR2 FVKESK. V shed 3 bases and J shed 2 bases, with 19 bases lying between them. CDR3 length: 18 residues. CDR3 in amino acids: CASSQMVAGRTNTGELFF. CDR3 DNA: TGTGCCAGCAGCCAGATGGTGGCGGGACGGACAAACACCGGGGAGCTGTTTTTT.

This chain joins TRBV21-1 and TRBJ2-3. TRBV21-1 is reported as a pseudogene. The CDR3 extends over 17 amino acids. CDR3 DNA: TGTGCCAGCAGCTCTGGCAGCTTGAAAGCCAGCACAGATACGCAGTATTTT. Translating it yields CASSSGSLKASTDTQYF.

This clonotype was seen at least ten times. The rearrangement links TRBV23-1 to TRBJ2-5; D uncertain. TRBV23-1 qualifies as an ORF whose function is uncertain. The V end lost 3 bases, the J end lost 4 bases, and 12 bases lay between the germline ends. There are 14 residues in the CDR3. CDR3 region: CASSHRQFGETQYF. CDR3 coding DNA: TGCGCCAGCAGTCATAGGCAATTTGGAGAGACCCAGTACTTC.

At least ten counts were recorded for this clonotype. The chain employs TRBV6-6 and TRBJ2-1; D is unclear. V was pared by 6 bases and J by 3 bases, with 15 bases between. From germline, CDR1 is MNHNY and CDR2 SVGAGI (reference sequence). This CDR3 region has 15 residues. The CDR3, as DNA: TGTGCCAGCAGCCCTAATGTGGGTGGCTACAATGAGCAGTTCTTC. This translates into CASSPNVGGYNEQFF.

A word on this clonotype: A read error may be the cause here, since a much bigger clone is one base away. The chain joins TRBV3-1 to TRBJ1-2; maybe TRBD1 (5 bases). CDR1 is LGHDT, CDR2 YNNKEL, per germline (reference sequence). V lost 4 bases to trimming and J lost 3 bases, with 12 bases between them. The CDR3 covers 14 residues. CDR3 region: CASSPGGDDYGYTF. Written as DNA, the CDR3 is TGTGCCAGCAGCCCCGGGGGAGATGACTATGGCTACACCTTC.

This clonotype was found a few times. The CDR3 is CASSSGVDSNEQFF. The CDR3, as DNA: TGTGCCAGCAGCTCCGGGGTGGACTCCAATGAGCAGTTCTTC. The rearrangement joins TRBV7-9 to TRBJ2-1; D is perhaps TRBD2 (5 bases). Trimming removed 4 bases from V and 6 bases from J, with 13 bases in between. CDR1 is SEHNR and CDR2 is FQNEAQ in the germline V gene (reference sequence). The CDR3 runs 14 residues. The full variable domain, its missing parts supplied by reference TRBV7-9 and TRBJ2-1, is DTGVSQNPRHKITKRGQNVTFRCDPISEHNRLYWYRQTLGQGPEFLTYFQNEAQLEKSRLLSDRFSAERPKGSFSTLEIQRTEQGDSAMYLCASSSGVDSNEQFFGPGTRLTVL.

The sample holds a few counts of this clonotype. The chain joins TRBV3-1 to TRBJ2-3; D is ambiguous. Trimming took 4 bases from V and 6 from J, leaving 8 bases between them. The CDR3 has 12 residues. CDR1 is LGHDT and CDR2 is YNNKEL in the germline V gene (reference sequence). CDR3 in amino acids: CASSRLSDTQYF. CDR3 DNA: TGTGCCAGCAGCCGACTTTCGGATACGCAGTATTTT.

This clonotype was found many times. The CDR3 DNA follows: TGCGCCAGCAGTCAAGGTTATCTAGCGGACTCCTACGAGCAGTACTTC. Amino acids: CASSQGYLADSYEQYF. This chain uses TRBV23-1 with TRBJ2-7; 7 bases are a match to TRBD2. TRBV23-1 is identified as an open reading frame with a role that is uncertain. The CDR3 is 16 amino acids. V was clipped by 2 bases and J by 0 bases; unmatched bases: 7.

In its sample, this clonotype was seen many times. The CDR3 sequence: CAISGGQDIPATEAFF. The CDR3 DNA is TGTGCCATCAGTGGGGGACAGGATATACCCGCCACTGAAGCTTTCTTT. The chain is built from TRBV10-3 and TRBJ1-1; 8 bases map to TRBD1. The junction had 11 bases not matched to a gene; V was cut back by 4 bases and J by 4 bases. Germline CDR1 ENHRY, CDR2 SYGVKD. The CDR3 is made up of 16 amino acids.

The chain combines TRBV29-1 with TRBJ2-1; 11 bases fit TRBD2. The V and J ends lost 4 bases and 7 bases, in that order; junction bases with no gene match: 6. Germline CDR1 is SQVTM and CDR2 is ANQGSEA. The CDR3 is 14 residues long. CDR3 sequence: CSVAPRLAGNEQFF. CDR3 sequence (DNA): TGCAGCGTTGCGCCCCGACTAGCGGGAAATGAGCAGTTCTTC.

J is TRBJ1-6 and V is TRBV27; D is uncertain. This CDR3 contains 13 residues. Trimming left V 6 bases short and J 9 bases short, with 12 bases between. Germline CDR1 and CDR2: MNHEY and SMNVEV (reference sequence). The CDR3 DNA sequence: TGTGCCAGCAGCTCGGCCGGGTTTTCACCCCTCCACTTT. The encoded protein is CASSSAGFSPLHF.

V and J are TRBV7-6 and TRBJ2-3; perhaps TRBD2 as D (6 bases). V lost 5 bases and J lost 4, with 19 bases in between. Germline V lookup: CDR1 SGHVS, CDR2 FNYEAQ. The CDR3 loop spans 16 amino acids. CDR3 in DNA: TGTGCCAGCAGCCGGGGTACGAGCACTAGCTCAGATACGCAGTATTTT. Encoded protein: CASSRGTSTSSDTQYF.

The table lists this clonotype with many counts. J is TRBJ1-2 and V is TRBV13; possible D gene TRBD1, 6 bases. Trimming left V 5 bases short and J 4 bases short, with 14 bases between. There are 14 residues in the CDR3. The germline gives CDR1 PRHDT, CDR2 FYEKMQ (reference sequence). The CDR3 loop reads CASSRGGITYGYTF. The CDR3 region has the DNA TGTGCCAGCAGCCGAGGGGGTATTACCTATGGCTACACCTTC.

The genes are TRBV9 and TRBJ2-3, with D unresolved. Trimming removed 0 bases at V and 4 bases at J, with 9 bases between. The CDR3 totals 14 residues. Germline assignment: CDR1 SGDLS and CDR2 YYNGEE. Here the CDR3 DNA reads TGTGCCAGCAGCGTAGCGGGTTTCCCAGATACGCAGTATTTT. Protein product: CASSVAGFPDTQYF.

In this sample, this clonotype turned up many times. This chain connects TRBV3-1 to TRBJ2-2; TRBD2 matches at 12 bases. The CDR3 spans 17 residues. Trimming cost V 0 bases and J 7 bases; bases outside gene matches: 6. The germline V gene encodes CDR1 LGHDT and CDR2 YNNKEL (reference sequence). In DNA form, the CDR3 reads TGTGCCAGCAGCCAAGACCCTAGCGGGAGGGCCAACGGGGAGCTGTTTTTT. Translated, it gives CASSQDPSGRANGELFF.

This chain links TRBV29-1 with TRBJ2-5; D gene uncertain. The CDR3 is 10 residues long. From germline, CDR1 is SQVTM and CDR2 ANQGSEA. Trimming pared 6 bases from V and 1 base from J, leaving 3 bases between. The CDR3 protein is CSVAQETQYF. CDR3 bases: TGCAGCGTGGCCCAAGAGACCCAGTACTTC.